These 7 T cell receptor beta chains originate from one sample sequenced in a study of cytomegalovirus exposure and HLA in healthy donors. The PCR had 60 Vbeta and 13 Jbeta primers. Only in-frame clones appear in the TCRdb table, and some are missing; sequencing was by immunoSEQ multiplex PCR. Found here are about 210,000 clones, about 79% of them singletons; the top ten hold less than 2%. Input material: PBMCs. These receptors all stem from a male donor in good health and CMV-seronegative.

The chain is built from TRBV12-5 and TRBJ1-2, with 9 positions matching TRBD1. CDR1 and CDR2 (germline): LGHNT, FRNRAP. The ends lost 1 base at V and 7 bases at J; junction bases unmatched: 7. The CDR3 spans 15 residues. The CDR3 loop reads CASGLGGTGRSGYTF. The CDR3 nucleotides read TGTGCTAGTGGTTTGGGAGGGACAGGGAGGAGTGGCTACACCTTC.

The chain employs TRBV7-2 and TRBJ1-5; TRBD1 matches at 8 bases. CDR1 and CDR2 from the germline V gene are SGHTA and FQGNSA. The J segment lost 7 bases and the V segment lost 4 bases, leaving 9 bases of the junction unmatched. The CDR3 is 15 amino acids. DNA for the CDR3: TGTGCCAGCAGCTCGACGGACAGGGACCGACAGCCCCAGCATTTT. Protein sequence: CASSSTDRDRQPQHF.

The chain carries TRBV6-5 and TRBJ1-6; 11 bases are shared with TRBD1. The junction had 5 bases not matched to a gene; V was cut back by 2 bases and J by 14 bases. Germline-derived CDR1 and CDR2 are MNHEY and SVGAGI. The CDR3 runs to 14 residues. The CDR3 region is CASSYTDRGQALHF. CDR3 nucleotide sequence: TGTGCCAGCAGTTACACGGACAGGGGGCAAGCCCTCCACTTT.

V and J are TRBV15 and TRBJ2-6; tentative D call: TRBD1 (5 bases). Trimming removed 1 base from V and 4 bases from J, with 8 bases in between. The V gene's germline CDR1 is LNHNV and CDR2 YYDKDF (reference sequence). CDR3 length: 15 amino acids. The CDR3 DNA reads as TGTGCCACCAGCAGAGGCAGGGCAGGGGCCAACGTCCTGACTTTC. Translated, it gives CATSRGRAGANVLTF.

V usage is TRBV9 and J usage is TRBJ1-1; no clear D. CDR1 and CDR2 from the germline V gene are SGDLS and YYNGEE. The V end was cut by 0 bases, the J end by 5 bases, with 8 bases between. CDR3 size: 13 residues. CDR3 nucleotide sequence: TGTGCCAGCAGCGTAGTTGGGGAGACTGAAGCTTTCTTT. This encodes CASSVVGETEAFF. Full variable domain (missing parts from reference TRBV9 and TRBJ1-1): DSGVTQTPKHLITATGQRVTLRCSPRSGDLSVYWYQQSLDQGLQFLIQYYNGEERAKGNILERFSAQQFPDLHSELNLSSLELGDSALYFCASSVVGETEAFFGQGTRLTVV.

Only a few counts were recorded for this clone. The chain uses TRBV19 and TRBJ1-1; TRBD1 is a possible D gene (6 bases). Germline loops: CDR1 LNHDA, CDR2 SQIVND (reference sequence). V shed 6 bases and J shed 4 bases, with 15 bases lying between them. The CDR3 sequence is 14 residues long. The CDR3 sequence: CASSFIGGVTEAFF. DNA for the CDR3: TGTGCCAGTAGCTTCATAGGGGGGGTCACTGAAGCTTTCTTT.

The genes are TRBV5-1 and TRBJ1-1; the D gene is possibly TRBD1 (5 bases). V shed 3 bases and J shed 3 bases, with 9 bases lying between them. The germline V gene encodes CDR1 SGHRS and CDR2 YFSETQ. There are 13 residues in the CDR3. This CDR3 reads CASSWQGYTEAFF. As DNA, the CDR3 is TGCGCCAGCAGCTGGCAGGGTTACACTGAAGCTTTCTTT.